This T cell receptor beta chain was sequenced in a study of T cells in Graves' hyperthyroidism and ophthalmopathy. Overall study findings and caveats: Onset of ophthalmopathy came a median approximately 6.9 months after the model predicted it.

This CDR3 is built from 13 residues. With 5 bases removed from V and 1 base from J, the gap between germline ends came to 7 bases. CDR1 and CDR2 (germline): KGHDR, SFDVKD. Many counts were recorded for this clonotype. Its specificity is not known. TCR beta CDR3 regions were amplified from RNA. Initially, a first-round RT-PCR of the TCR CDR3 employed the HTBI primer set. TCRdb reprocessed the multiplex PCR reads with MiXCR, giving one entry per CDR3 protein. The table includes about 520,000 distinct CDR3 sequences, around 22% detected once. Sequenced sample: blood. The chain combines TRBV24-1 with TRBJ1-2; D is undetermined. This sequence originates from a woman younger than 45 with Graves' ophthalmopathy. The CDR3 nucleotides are TGTGCCACCAGTGGGGGAGATAACTATGGCTACACCTTC. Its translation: CATSGGDNYGYTF.